The clone carrying this T cell receptor (beta chain) appeared a few times. Its cognate antigen is unknown. These data are taken from a study of T cells in Graves' hyperthyroidism and ophthalmopathy. There were TCR beta CDR3 regions amplified from RNA transcripts. A first-round RT-PCR of the TCR CDR3 used the HTBI primer set. TCRdb re-called the multiplex PCR reads through MiXCR, storing one row per CDR3 protein. The table records approximately 560,000 distinct CDR3 sequences, 15% to 17% of them present only once. From germline, CDR1 is LNHDA and CDR2 SQIVND (reference sequence). The CDR3 is 17 residues long. The V gene end was trimmed by 6 bases and the J gene end by 2 bases; junction bases not matched to a gene: 12. Broader study findings: Expanded thyroid clonotypes (above 0.001) were mostly also found in blood.

If no ophthalmopathy progression occurred within 18 months, Graves' hyperthyroidism was stable. Those patients with uncontrolled infection, other autoimmune disease, pregnancy or lactation were excluded. The V and J genes are TRBV19 and TRBJ2-1; 8 nucleotides align to TRBD2. Source material: blood. The receptor's source is a woman in her twenties or thirties with Graves' hyperthyroidism. The CDR3: CASSREAGVGPYNEQFF. The CDR3 DNA follows: TGTGCCAGTAGCAGAGAAGCGGGAGTGGGTCCCTACAATGAGCAGTTCTTC. Full variable domain (remainder filled in from reference TRBV19 and TRBJ2-1): DGGITQSPKYLFRKEGQNVTLSCEQNLNHDAMYWYRQDPGQGLRLIYYSQIVNDFQKGDIAEGYSVSREKKESFPLTVTSAQKNPTAFYLCASSREAGVGPYNEQFFGPGTRLTVL.